The 26 T cell receptor beta chains below were found in one sample sequenced in a study of T cell clones after liver transplantation. Sequenced by immunoSEQ multiplex PCR; TCRdb stores in-frame clones only, minus some. Of tens of thousands of clones in the sample, more than 75% are singletons; the top ten hold 2.7%. Sequencing used CD4+ T cells from blood, obtained before liver transplant. Receptors were obtained from a human donor who received a liver transplant.

V gene TRBV19 combines with J gene TRBJ2-2; 15 bases agree with TRBD2. This CDR3 has 15 amino acids. V gave up 8 bases and J gave up 5 bases; unmatched junction bases: 3. CDR1 and CDR2 from the germline V gene are LNHDA and SQIVND (reference sequence). CDR3 region: CASRTSGRVTGELFF. DNA for the CDR3: TGTGCCAGTCGGACTAGCGGGAGGGTTACCGGGGAGCTGTTTTTT.

This clone has a single count. The chain recombines TRBV27 with TRBJ2-1; no firm D call. V lost 0 bases to trimming and J lost 4 bases, with 10 bases between them. The CDR3 runs 15 residues. Germline V lookup: CDR1 MNHEY, CDR2 SMNVEV (reference sequence). The CDR3 DNA sequence: TGTGCCAGCAGTTTATCCCTAGTAAGGTACAATGAGCAGTTCTTC. This codes for CASSLSLVRYNEQFF.

The chain has TRBV30 and TRBJ1-2; 9 bases align to TRBD1. The germline gives CDR1 GTSNPN, CDR2 SVGIG (reference sequence). The V and J ends lost 1 base and 5 bases, in that order; junction bases with no gene match: 2. This CDR3 is built from 13 residues. The CDR3 region is CAWSAGQGYGYTF. The CDR3 DNA follows: TGTGCCTGGAGTGCAGGACAGGGGTATGGCTACACCTTC.

The chain carries TRBV6-5 and TRBJ2-1; no clear D gene. The CDR3 totals 15 residues. V was shortened by 0 bases and J by 8 bases, with 14 bases between the two germline ends. Looked up from germline, CDR1 is MNHEY and CDR2 is SVGAGI. The CDR3 loop is CASSYSIWTIDEQFF. As DNA, the CDR3 is TGTGCCAGCAGTTACTCGATTTGGACGATCGATGAGCAGTTCTTC.

This clone showed up just a few times. V usage is TRBV6-5 and J usage is TRBJ1-2; 9 bases match TRBD1. The CDR3 has 12 amino acids. Germline assignment: CDR1 MNHEY and CDR2 SVGAGI. Germline trimming cut 9 bases from V and 4 bases from J; bases unmatched to any gene: 3. CDR3 amino acids: CASLDRGYGYTF. CDR3 DNA sequence: TGTGCCAGTCTGGACAGGGGCTATGGCTACACCTTC.

The chain recombines TRBV19 with TRBJ1-5; the D is unclear. The CDR3 is made up of 14 amino acids. From germline, CDR1 is LNHDA and CDR2 SQIVND (reference sequence). Trimming stripped 3 bases from V and 9 bases from J, with 15 bases between. Here the CDR3 reads CASSIFWDEPPQHF. The DNA for the CDR3 is TGTGCCAGTAGTATCTTCTGGGATGAGCCGCCCCAGCATTTT.

This chain uses TRBV7-2 with TRBJ2-6; 7 nucleotides agree with TRBD1. The CDR3 has 17 residues. Germline CDR1 reads SGHTA; CDR2 reads FQGNSA. Unmatched junction bases numbered 10, after V lost 5 bases and J lost 3 bases. Written as DNA, the CDR3 is TGTGCCAGCAGCGCATCAACAGGGGTCCGTGGGGCCAACGTCCTGACTTTC. Its protein product is CASSASTGVRGANVLTF.

CDR3 DNA: TGTGCCAGCAGTTTGACCTACGAGCAGTACTTC. Translated, it gives CASSLTYEQYF. The rearrangement joins TRBV28 to TRBJ2-7; D unclear. Trimming took off 3 bases at V and 2 bases at J, with 2 bases between the two ends. The CDR3 covers 11 residues. The germline CDR1 and CDR2 sequences are MDHEN and SYDVKM.

J is TRBJ2-5 and V is TRBV2; D possibly corresponds to TRBD1 (5 bases). Per germline, CDR1 SNHLY and CDR2 FYNNEI. Trimming took 5 bases from V and 4 from J, leaving 20 bases between them. The CDR3 consists of 16 residues. For the CDR3, the DNA is TGTGCCAGCAGTCTGAGGCAGGGCAGTAGCCGAGAGACCCAGTACTTC. This sequence encodes CASSLRQGSSRETQYF.

This clone was recorded once. The genes are TRBV13 and TRBJ1-1; D remains unclear. CDR3 length equals 15 residues. V was clipped by 5 bases and J by 4 bases, with 17 bases between them. Germline loops: CDR1 PRHDT, CDR2 FYEKMQ (reference sequence). The CDR3 sequence: CASSVDGSVGTEAFF. CDR3 nucleotides: TGTGCCAGCAGCGTAGACGGGTCGGTAGGCACTGAAGCTTTCTTT. The full variable domain, rest sourced from reference TRBV13 and TRBJ1-1, is AAGVIQSPRHLIKEKRETATLKCYPIPRHDTVYWYQQGPGQDPQFLISFYEKMQSDKGSIPDRFSAQQFSDYHSELNMSSLELGDSALYFCASSVDGSVGTEAFFGQGTRLTVV.

V usage is TRBV6-1 and J usage is TRBJ1-5; D not certain. The CDR3 extends over 14 amino acids. V gave up 1 base and J gave up 3 bases, with 7 bases separating them. Germline V gives CDR1 MNHNS, CDR2 SASEGT. CDR3 residues: CASSEVSNNQPQHF. CDR3 nucleotides: TGTGCCAGCAGTGAAGTGAGTAACAATCAGCCCCAGCATTTT.

This chain joins TRBV11-3 and TRBJ1-3, with no clear D. Trimming stripped 0 bases from V and 0 bases from J, with 12 bases between. The length of the CDR3 is 17 residues. The germline gives CDR1 SGHNT, CDR2 YENEEA. This CDR3 reads CASSLEGSTSSGNTIYF. CDR3 in DNA: TGTGCCAGCAGCTTAGAGGGGTCAACGAGCTCTGGAAACACCATATATTTT.

The chain combines TRBV6-1 with TRBJ1-1, with a weak D call TRBD1 (6 bases). Trimming pared 2 bases from V and 4 bases from J, leaving 8 bases between. Germline-derived CDR1 and CDR2 are MNHNS and SASEGT. The CDR3 length is 13 residues. In DNA form, the CDR3 reads TGTGCCAGCAGTGAAATACAGGGCACTGAAGCTTTCTTT. Translation gives CASSEIQGTEAFF.

This chain connects TRBV10-1 to TRBJ2-3, with D unclear. This CDR3 has 13 amino acids. V was clipped by 4 bases and J by 3 bases, with 8 bases between them. CDR1 is WNHNN, CDR2 SYGVQD, per germline (reference sequence). CDR3 in DNA: TGCGCCAGCAGTGTCCGGTCGACAGATACGCAGTATTTT. Protein product: CASSVRSTDTQYF.

As DNA, the CDR3 is TGTGCCAGCAGACCTTGGACGGAAAACTATGGCTACACCTTC. It translates to CASRPWTENYGYTF. This chain connects TRBV6-5 to TRBJ1-2, with D hard to call. The CDR3 sequence is 14 residues long. Trimming stripped 6 bases from V and 2 bases from J, with 13 bases between. Germline CDR1 reads MNHEY; CDR2 reads SVGAGI.

The chain couples TRBV2 to TRBJ1-2; D unresolved. Trimming removed 6 bases from V and 12 bases from J, with 14 bases in between. The CDR3 covers 11 residues. The germline V gene encodes CDR1 SNHLY and CDR2 FYNNEI. The CDR3, as DNA: TGTGCCAGCAGCCTCGGACCGGGCCACACCTTC. This gives the protein CASSLGPGHTF.

The chain is built from TRBV7-3 and TRBJ2-1, with 8 bases that match TRBD1. This CDR3 region has 15 residues. CDR1 SGHTA and CDR2 FQGTGA come from the germline V gene. The V segment lost 4 bases and the J segment 1 base; nucleotides outside the gene matches: 3. CDR3 sequence (DNA): TGTGCCAGCAGCTCCGACAGGGGATCCTACAATGAGCAGTTCTTC. Protein sequence: CASSSDRGSYNEQFF. Full variable domain (remainder filled in from reference TRBV7-3 and TRBJ2-1): GAGVSQTPSNKVTEKGKYVELRCDPISGHTALYWYRQSLGQGPEFLIYFQGTGAADDSGLPNDRFFAVRPEGSVSTLKIQRTERGDSAVYLCASSSDRGSYNEQFFGPGTRLTVL.

This chain connects TRBV7-2 to TRBJ2-6; the match to TRBD1 covers 8 bases. This CDR3 has 17 residues. Trimming at V came to 6 bases and at J to 1 base, leaving 8 bases not matched to a gene. CDR1 is SGHTA, CDR2 FQGNSA, per germline. DNA of the CDR3: TGTGCCAGCAGTTCCAGGGGGCGTACATCTGGGGCCAACGTCCTGACTTTC. It yields the protein CASSSRGRTSGANVLTF. The whole variable domain, filled in from reference TRBV7-2 and TRBJ2-6, reads GAGVSQSPSNKVTEKGKDVELRCDPISGHTALYWYRQSLGQGLEFLIYFQGNSAPDKSGLPSDRFSAERTGGSVSTLTIQRTQQEDSAVYLCASSSRGRTSGANVLTFGAGSRLTVL.

The chain recombines TRBV18 with TRBJ2-2, with 7 bases fitting TRBD1. The length of the CDR3 is 14 residues. The trim removed 4 bases at V and 2 bases at J, leaving 1 base unmatched. The germline CDR1 and CDR2 sequences are KGHSH and LQKENI. The chain's CDR3 is CASSQGANTGELFF. The CDR3 DNA reads as TGTGCCAGCTCACAGGGGGCCAACACCGGGGAGCTGTTTTTT.

The gene calls are TRBV13 and TRBJ2-1; TRBD2 aligns across 12 bases. CDR3 length: 15 amino acids. From germline, CDR1 is PRHDT and CDR2 FYEKMQ (reference sequence). V lost 2 bases and J lost 9; bases outside the gene matches: 5. CDR3 DNA sequence: TGTGCCAGCAGCTTAATCGGACTAGCGGGATCTGAGCAGTTCTTC. As protein: CASSLIGLAGSEQFF.

The genes are TRBV5-6 and TRBJ2-3; 9 bases fit TRBD2. This CDR3 has 15 amino acids. Germline V gene data show CDR1 as SGHDT and CDR2 as YYEEEE. V dropped 3 bases and J dropped 9; count of bases not matched to a gene: 11. The CDR3 nucleotides read TGTGCCAGCAGCTCTCCGGGACTAGCTTTGGGAACGCAGTATTTT. It encodes CASSSPGLALGTQYF.

The J gene is TRBJ2-2, the V gene TRBV28; D gene unclear. The V end was cut by 8 bases, the J end by 0 bases, with 7 bases between. Looked up from germline, CDR1 is MDHEN and CDR2 is SYDVKM. The CDR3 has 13 residues. The CDR3 nucleotides are TGTGCCAGCCTACCTGCGAACACCGGGGAGCTGTTTTTT. Amino acid sequence: CASLPANTGELFF.

V and J are TRBV10-2 and TRBJ1-1; D is unresolved. This CDR3 comprises 12 residues. V was pared by 3 bases and J by 2 bases, with 4 bases between. CDR1 is WSHSY, CDR2 SAAADI, per germline. CDR3 nucleotides: TGCGCCAGCAGTGATCCAAACACTGAAGCTTTCTTT. It translates to CASSDPNTEAFF.

The chain combines TRBV28 with TRBJ2-1; D is undetermined. CDR3 length equals 13 residues. The germline V gene has CDR1 MDHEN and CDR2 SYDVKM. V was pared by 6 bases and J by 9 bases, with 15 bases between. The CDR3 sequence is CASSGPPPIEQFF. The CDR3 nucleotides read TGTGCCAGCAGCGGGCCCCCCCCCATTGAGCAGTTCTTC.

This chain uses TRBV5-1 with TRBJ2-1; the D gene is possibly TRBD1 (5 bases). The ends were cut back, 0 bases at V and 0 bases at J, with 7 bases in the middle. Germline CDR1 SGHRS, CDR2 YFSETQ. This CDR3 spans 15 amino acids. DNA for the CDR3: TGCGCCAGCAGCTTGGAACAGGACTCCTACAATGAGCAGTTCTTC. Encoded protein: CASSLEQDSYNEQFF.

V usage is TRBV2 and J usage is TRBJ2-4; 7 bases fit TRBD1. V trimming: 0 bases; J trimming: 7 bases; junction bases outside the gene matches: 6. Germline assignment: CDR1 SNHLY and CDR2 FYNNEI. This CDR3 has 15 amino acids. CDR3 sequence: CASSEAGGAGNIQYF. In DNA, the CDR3 is TGTGCCAGCAGTGAAGCAGGGGGCGCAGGTAACATTCAGTACTTC. The variable domain in full, with the rest retrieved from reference TRBV2 and TRBJ2-4, is EPEVTQTPSHQVTQMGQEVILRCVPISNHLYFYWYRQILGQKVEFLVSFYNNEISEKSEIFDDQFSVERPDGSNFTLKIRSTKLEDSAMYFCASSEAGGAGNIQYFGAGTRLSVL.